A single sample gave rise to the 12 T cell receptor beta chains below, sequenced in a study of T cell changes during pregnancy in multiple sclerosis. The assay was immunoSEQ multiplex PCR, and TCRdb's table has in-frame clones only and misses some. Of roughly 80,000 clones listed, just over 90% are singletons. The sample here was peripheral blood, taken in the second trimester of pregnancy. These receptors all come from a female donor with multiple sclerosis, enrolled in a pregnancy study.

The chain carries TRBV11-2 and TRBJ2-5, with unresolved D. In germline, CDR1 is SGHAT, CDR2 FQNNGV. Trimming took off 5 bases at V and 7 bases at J, with 8 bases between the two ends. This CDR3 is built from 11 residues. Written as DNA, the CDR3 is TGTGCCAGCAGCGCCTCAGGGACCCAGTACTTC. Protein product: CASSASGTQYF. The whole variable domain, remainder taken from reference TRBV11-2 and TRBJ2-5, is EAGVAQSPRYKIIEKRQSVAFWCNPISGHATLYWYQQILGQGPKLLIQFQNNGVVDDSQLPKDRFSAERLKGVDSTLKIQPAKLEDSAVYLCASSASGTQYFGPGTRLLVL.

This chain connects TRBV7-3 to TRBJ1-1, with D uncertain. Trimming removed 0 bases from V and 0 bases from J, with 8 bases in between. The CDR3 contains 15 residues. Germline assignment: CDR1 SGHTA and CDR2 FQGTGA. Here the CDR3 DNA reads TGTGCCAGCAGCTTAACTAGCCTATTGAACACTGAAGCTTTCTTT. Amino acids: CASSLTSLLNTEAFF.

Details on this clone: One end of the junction fails to match germline, which may point to a read error. The rearrangement uses TRBV7-7 and TRBJ2-1; D gene ambiguous. The CDR3 runs to 14 residues. The germline gives CDR1 SSHAT, CDR2 FNYEAQ (reference sequence). CDR3 coding DNA: TGTGCTAGCAGCCATTCCCCCACGAACTATGAGCAGTTCTTC. This sequence encodes CASSHSPTNYEQFF.

The V call is TRBV5-8, the J call TRBJ2-7, with D maybe TRBD1 (5 bases). The length of the CDR3 is 15 residues. Between the trimmed V and J ends, which lost 0 bases and 6 bases, there was a span of 16 bases. CDR1 and CDR2 from the germline V gene are SGHTS and YDEGEE. The CDR3 DNA reads TGTGCCAGCAGCTTGGGAAGGGGCCGGCCGGGCGAGCAGTACTTC. Amino acid sequence: CASSLGRGRPGEQYF.

The chain employs TRBV11-2 and TRBJ2-7; 8 nucleotides line up with TRBD1. This CDR3 is 15 amino acids long. Trimming removed 4 bases from V and 2 bases from J; junction bases left unmatched: 7. Germline V CDR1 and CDR2: SGHAT, FQNNGV. Here the CDR3 DNA reads TGTGCCAGCAGCTCCGGTGACAGGGGCCCCTACGAGCAGTACTTC. This gives the protein CASSSGDRGPYEQYF.

The chain couples TRBV5-4 to TRBJ2-3, with TRBD1 identical over 7 bases. Unmatched junction bases numbered 12, after V lost 4 bases and J lost 4 bases. Germline V gene sequence: CDR1 SGHNT, CDR2 YYREEE (reference sequence). The CDR3 runs 16 residues. CDR3 coding DNA: TGTGCCAGCAGCCCATTTAAGGGACAGAAATCAGATACGCAGTATTTT. This translates into CASSPFKGQKSDTQYF.

The chain joins TRBV5-8 to TRBJ1-5, with TRBD1 identical over 8 bases. This CDR3 has 17 amino acids. From germline, CDR1 is SGHTS and CDR2 YDEGEE. Germline trimming cut 4 bases from V and 11 bases from J; bases unmatched to any gene: 20. This CDR3 reads CASSHGQGWGYPGTQHF. CDR3 nucleotides: TGTGCCAGCAGCCACGGACAGGGTTGGGGGTACCCTGGGACCCAGCATTTT. Supplemented by reference TRBV5-8 and TRBJ1-5, the full variable domain reads EAGVTQSPTHLIKTRGQQATLRCSPISGHTSVYWYQQALGLGLQFLLWYDEGEERNRGNFPPRFSGRQFPNYSSELNVNALELEDSALYLCASSHGQGWGYPGTQHFGDGTRLSIL.

The chain joins TRBV30 to TRBJ1-5, with 8 nucleotides matching TRBD1. CDR1 GTSNPN and CDR2 SVGIG come from the germline V gene (reference sequence). J gave up 2 bases and V 3 bases, and 3 bases lay outside the gene matches. The CDR3 consists of 14 residues. The CDR3: CAWRQGAGNQPQHF. The CDR3 nucleotides read TGTGCCTGGAGGCAGGGGGCAGGCAATCAGCCCCAGCATTTT.

The chain has TRBV7-2 and TRBJ2-7; 9 bases are a match to TRBD1. Germline assignment: CDR1 SGHTA and CDR2 FQGNSA. J lost 5 bases, V lost 2 bases, and 7 bases had no gene match. The CDR3 has 15 amino acids. The DNA for the CDR3 is TGTGCCAGCAGCTTAAGGGGACAGGGAGGACACGAGCAGTACTTC. This codes for CASSLRGQGGHEQYF.

J is TRBJ2-2 and V is TRBV30, with D perhaps TRBD1 (5 bases). The CDR3 covers 13 residues. Germline V CDR1 and CDR2: GTSNPN, SVGIG (reference sequence). The V end lost 3 bases, the J end lost 4 bases, and 9 bases lay between the germline ends. In DNA form, the CDR3 reads TGTGCCTGGAGAAGGCAGGGCACCGGGGAGCTGTTTTTT. This sequence encodes CAWRRQGTGELFF.

The V gene is TRBV9, the J gene TRBJ2-3, with 8 bases aligning to TRBD2. CDR1 is SGDLS, CDR2 YYNGEE, per germline. This CDR3 has 17 residues. J was trimmed by 2 bases and V by 0 bases; bases with no gene match: 8. CDR3 amino acids: CASSVDLSGGLTDTQYF. The CDR3 DNA is TGTGCCAGCAGCGTAGACCTAAGCGGGGGTCTCACAGATACGCAGTATTTT.

The chain carries TRBV7-6 and TRBJ1-6, with 8 bases that match TRBD1. This CDR3 comprises 19 residues. The germline V gene encodes CDR1 SGHVS and CDR2 FNYEAQ. The V segment lost 5 bases and the J segment 0 bases; nucleotides outside the gene matches: 12. CDR3 DNA sequence: TGTGCCAGCAGCCAAACCGGGACAGGTCCGAGCTCCTATAATTCACCCCTCCACTTT. It is translated as CASSQTGTGPSSYNSPLHF.